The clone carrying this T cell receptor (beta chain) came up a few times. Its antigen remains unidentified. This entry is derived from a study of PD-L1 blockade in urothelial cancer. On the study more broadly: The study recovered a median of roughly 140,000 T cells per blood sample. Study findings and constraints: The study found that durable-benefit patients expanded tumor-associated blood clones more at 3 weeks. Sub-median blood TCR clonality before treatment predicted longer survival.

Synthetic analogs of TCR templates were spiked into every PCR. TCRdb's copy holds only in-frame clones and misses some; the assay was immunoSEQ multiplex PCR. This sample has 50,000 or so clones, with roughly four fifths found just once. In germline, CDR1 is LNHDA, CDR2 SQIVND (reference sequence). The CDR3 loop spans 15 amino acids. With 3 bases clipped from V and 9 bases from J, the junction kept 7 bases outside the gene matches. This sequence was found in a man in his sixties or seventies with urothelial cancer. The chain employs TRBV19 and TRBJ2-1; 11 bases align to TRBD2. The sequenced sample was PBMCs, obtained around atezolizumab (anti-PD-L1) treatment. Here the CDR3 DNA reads TGTGCCAGTAGTATTGAACTAGCGGGAGTACTTGAGCAGTTCTTC. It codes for CASSIELAGVLEQFF.